A selection of T cell receptor beta chains follows, all from one sample in a study of T cell responses to AZD1222 COVID-19 vaccine. Generated by immunoSEQ multiplex PCR, the TCRdb table keeps only in-frame clones and is missing some. The sample carries over 100,000 clones, about 90% recorded once. Sequenced here: peripheral blood, sampled on day 0 of AZD1222 vaccination. These receptors originate from an adult in good health. Each CDR3 is given with its conserved first and last residue. D genes are given only for firm matches. Clone sizes are given selectively: once, few, many, or a class where the clone is expanded.

clone_size	v_call	d_call	j_call	cdr3_aa	cdr3_nt
.	TRBV18	TRBD1	TRBJ1-1	CASSLSPGTGRSYTEAFF	TGTGCCAGCTCATTAAGTCCCGGGACAGGGAGATCTTACACTGAAGCTTTCTTT
.	TRBV3-1/TRBV3-2	.	TRBJ1-5	CASSQATSGQPQHF	TGTGCCAGCAGCCAAGCTACCTCAGGGCAGCCCCAGCATTTT
.	TRBV2	TRBD1	TRBJ1-4	CASIGRGNEKLFF	TGTGCCAGCATAGGCAGGGGGAATGAAAAACTGTTTTTT
.	TRBV6-1	.	TRBJ2-1	CASSEPWEQFF	TGTGCCAGCAGTGAACCCTGGGAGCAGTTCTTC
.	TRBV4-1	.	TRBJ1-5	CASSQETQAGQPQHF	TGCGCCAGCAGCCAAGAGACACAAGCTGGTCAGCCCCAGCATTTT
.	TRBV18	.	TRBJ2-5	CASSPPGKGGQETQYF	TGTGCCAGCTCACCCCCTGGAAAAGGGGGCCAAGAGACCCAGTACTTC
once	TRBV3-1/TRBV3-2	.	TRBJ2-3	CASSQEQSSTDTQYF	TGTGCCAGCAGCCAAGAACAGAGTAGCACAGATACGCAGTATTTT
.	TRBV12-3/TRBV12-4	TRBD1	TRBJ1-2	CASTYDRDYGYTF	TGTGCCAGCACCTATGACAGGGATTATGGCTACACCTTC
.	TRBV5-4	TRBD2	TRBJ2-1	CASSSVAGGQGEQFF	TGTGCCAGCAGCTCAGTAGCGGGGGGGCAGGGTGAGCAGTTCTTC
few	TRBV9	.	TRBJ2-7	CASSVGDAFEEQYF	TGTGCCAGCAGCGTAGGGGATGCCTTTGAAGAGCAGTACTTC
.	TRBV5-4	.	TRBJ1-4	CASSPGNREKLFF	TGTGCCAGCAGCCCCGGTAACCGTGAAAAACTGTTTTTT
.	TRBV11-2	.	TRBJ1-2	CASSLETRGYTF	TGTGCCAGCAGCTTAGAAACGCGTGGCTACACCTTC
.	TRBV10-3	.	TRBJ1-5	CAISEQGLGNQPQHF	TGTGCCATCAGTGAGCAGGGGTTAGGCAATCAGCCCCAGCATTTT
once	TRBV28	.	TRBJ1-5	CASSTPVGHYSNQPQHF	TGTGCCAGCAGTACTCCCGTCGGACATTATAGCAATCAGCCCCAGCATTTT
.	TRBV28	.	TRBJ1-2	CASSLTQRGYTF	TGTGCCAGCAGTCTAACCCAGAGGGGCTACACCTTC
medium-sized	TRBV27	.	TRBJ1-5	CASSGGGYQPQHF	TGTGCCAGCAGTGGGGGGGGGTATCAGCCCCAGCATTTT
once	TRBV12-5	.	TRBJ1-2	CASGPSGVQGYTF	TGTGCTAGTGGTCCCTCCGGGGTACAAGGCTACACCTTC
.	TRBV30	.	TRBJ2-5	CAWSITGTETQYF	TGTGCCTGGAGTATCACAGGGACCGAGACCCAGTACTTC
.	TRBV6-2/TRBV6-3	.	TRBJ2-5	CASSPLWTQETQYF	TGTGCCAGCAGTCCCTTGTGGACCCAAGAGACCCAGTACTTC
.	TRBV6-5	.	TRBJ1-1	CASSTGHTEAFF	TGTGCCAGCAGTACGGGGCACACTGAAGCTTTCTTT
.	TRBV5-1	TRBD1	TRBJ1-5	CASSLGTGGWGTPQHF	TGCGCCAGCAGCTTAGGGACAGGAGGCTGGGGGACGCCCCAGCATTTT
.	TRBV19	TRBD1	TRBJ2-5	CASSTGTGGAETQYF	TGTGCCAGTAGTACTGGGACAGGGGGCGCGGAGACCCAGTACTTC
.	TRBV28	.	TRBJ2-5	CASSPGYQETQYF	TGTGCCAGCAGTCCAGGGTACCAAGAGACCCAGTACTTC
.	TRBV6-5	TRBD1	TRBJ1-1	CASGDRATEAFF	TGTGCCAGCGGGGACAGGGCCACTGAAGCTTTCTTT
.	TRBV11-3	TRBD2	TRBJ2-1	CASSPSGDSGNSLEQFF	TGTGCCAGCAGCCCCTCGGGGGATAGCGGGAATTCTCTTGAGCAGTTCTTC
.	TRBV19	.	TRBJ1-4	CASSMGYSGEKLFF	TGTGCCAGTAGTATGGGCTACTCGGGCGAAAAACTGTTTTTT
.	TRBV4-2	.	TRBJ1-6	CASSQGVGRSSPLHF	TGTGCCAGCAGCCAAGGGGTAGGTCGCAGTTCACCCCTCCACTTT
.	TRBV27	TRBD2	TRBJ2-3	CASSLYIAGGTDTQYF	TGTGCCAGCAGTCTTTACATAGCGGGAGGCACAGATACGCAGTATTTT
.	TRBV6-2/TRBV6-3	TRBD2	TRBJ2-7	CASSYRAFGSGGSTREQYF	TGTGCCAGCAGTTACAGAGCCTTTGGGAGCGGGGGGTCCACAAGGGAGCAGTACTTC
.	TRBV19	TRBD1	TRBJ1-6	CASSIYRGAGDNSPLHF	TGTGCCAGTAGTATATACAGGGGAGCAGGGGATAATTCACCCCTCCACTTT
.	TRBV18	.	TRBJ1-1	CASSRTQEMNTEAFF	TGTGCCAGCTCACGGACACAGGAGATGAACACTGAAGCTTTCTTT
.	TRBV28	.	TRBJ2-5	CASRPSTLILWTQETQYF	TGTGCCAGCAGGCCCTCCACTCTCATACTATGGACCCAAGAGACCCAGTACTTC
few	TRBV6-5	.	TRBJ1-5	CASRRQSNQPQHF	TGTGCCAGCAGAAGACAGAGCAATCAGCCCCAGCATTTT
.	TRBV25-1	.	TRBJ1-6	CASTPGGEFSPLHF	TGTGCCAGCACCCCCGGGGGCGAGTTTTCACCCCTCCACTTT
.	TRBV5-1	TRBD1	TRBJ2-7	CASSRRQGQFGEQYF	TGCGCCAGCAGCAGAAGACAGGGACAGTTCGGGGAGCAGTACTTC
.	TRBV4-2	.	TRBJ2-2	CASSQRPDWAYQAGELFF	TGTGCCAGCAGCCAACGACCCGATTGGGCCTACCAAGCCGGGGAGCTGTTTTTT
.	TRBV2	.	TRBJ2-3	CASSEWGGVTTDTQYF	TGTGCCAGCAGTGAATGGGGCGGTGTCACCACAGATACGCAGTATTTT
.	TRBV6-5	.	TRBJ2-1	CASSFVGPYNEQFF	TGTGCCAGCAGTTTCGTGGGGCCCTACAATGAGCAGTTCTTC
.	TRBV4-2	.	TRBJ1-2	CASSQEGSGATYGYTF	TGTGCCAGCAGCCAAGAAGGATCGGGGGCTACCTATGGCTACACCTTC
.	TRBV27	.	TRBJ1-5	CASSRDNQPQHF	TGTGCCAGCAGTAGAGACAATCAGCCCCAGCATTTT
.	TRBV7-9	.	TRBJ1-2	CASSPNGIGYTF	TGTGCCAGCAGCCCGAATGGAATCGGCTACACCTTC
.	TRBV5-4	.	TRBJ2-3	CASSLRRAGVTDTQYF	TGTGCCAGCAGCTTGCGTAGGGCAGGGGTCACAGATACGCAGTATTTT
.	TRBV19	.	TRBJ1-5	CASGTQADQPQHF	TGTGCCAGTGGGACACAGGCCGATCAGCCCCAGCATTTT
.	TRBV29-1	.	TRBJ1-1	CSAATGLTEAFF	TGCAGCGCCGCGACAGGCCTCACTGAAGCTTTCTTT
.	TRBV10-3	.	TRBJ1-6	CAISDGQRNSPLHF	TGTGCCATCAGTGACGGACAGCGTAATTCACCCCTCCACTTT
.	TRBV30	.	TRBJ1-3	CAWNQGSGNTIYF	TGTGCCTGGAATCAAGGGTCTGGAAACACCATATATTTT
once	TRBV27	.	TRBJ2-3	CASSFWGFGSTDTQYF	TGTGCCAGCAGTTTCTGGGGTTTTGGCTCCACAGATACGCAGTATTTT
.	TRBV4-3	TRBD1	TRBJ1-1	CASSRLTGGRTEAFF	TGCGCCAGCAGCCGCCTTACAGGGGGCCGGACTGAAGCTTTCTTT
.	TRBV5-6	.	TRBJ2-5	CASSGTPQETQYF	TGTGCCAGCAGCGGGACACCACAAGAGACCCAGTACTTC
once	TRBV3-1/TRBV3-2	TRBD2	TRBJ2-2	CASSPHHSGTNTGELFF	TGTGCCAGCAGCCCCCACCATAGCGGGACGAACACCGGGGAGCTGTTTTTT
.	TRBV5-1	.	TRBJ1-2	CASSIDASSGGGYTF	TGCGCCAGCAGCATCGATGCTTCGTCGGGTGGGGGCTACACCTTC
.	TRBV9	.	TRBJ1-6	CASSVEPGGETLHF	TGTGCCAGCAGCGTAGAGCCCGGGGGAGAAACCCTCCACTTT
.	TRBV19	TRBD1	TRBJ2-7	CASRGTVGAYEQYF	TGTGCCAGCAGGGGGACAGTCGGAGCCTACGAGCAGTACTTC
.	TRBV30	TRBD1	TRBJ2-2	CAWSGQGGNTGELFF	TGTGCCTGGAGTGGACAGGGGGGGAACACCGGGGAGCTGTTTTTT
.	TRBV18	.	TRBJ1-4	CASSPPAGEKLFF	TGTGCCAGCTCACCACCGGCGGGTGAAAAACTGTTTTTT